This entry lists 32 T cell receptor beta chains sequenced from one sample in a study of technical replicates of blood from a handful of donors. The method was immunoSEQ multiplex PCR; TCRdb's version includes in-frame clones alone and lacks a portion of them. This sample has around 68,000 clones, with about 97% found just once. Sequenced material: T cells isolated from PBMCs. The receptors were sampled from a human donor in good health.

In its sample, this clone was seen once. This chain joins TRBV29-1 and TRBJ2-3; a possible D gene is TRBD2 (7 bases). The germline gives CDR1 SQVTM, CDR2 ANQGSEA. The length of the CDR3 is 13 residues. The V end was cut by 7 bases, the J end by 4 bases, with 15 bases between. CDR3 DNA sequence: TGCAGCGCCACAAGGGGGGGATCAGATACGCAGTATTTT. This encodes CSATRGGSDTQYF.

The chain links TRBV6-5 to TRBJ1-1, with 7 bases that match TRBD1. Germline CDR1 reads MNHEY; CDR2 reads SVGAGI. The CDR3 has 15 amino acids. V dropped 6 bases and J dropped 0; count of bases not matched to a gene: 7. This CDR3 is CASSQRGRLNTEAFF. In DNA, the CDR3 is TGTGCCAGCAGCCAAAGGGGGCGGTTGAACACTGAAGCTTTCTTT.

This rearrangement joins TRBV14 to TRBJ2-7, with 9 bases that match TRBD1. With 1 base clipped from V and 3 bases from J, the junction kept 4 bases outside the gene matches. The CDR3 spans 15 residues. Germline CDR1 SGHDN, CDR2 FVKESK. CDR3 bases: TGTGCCAGCAGCCAAGGGATGGGACAGGGCTACGAGCAGTACTTC. The encoded protein is CASSQGMGQGYEQYF.

J is TRBJ1-1 and V is TRBV30; no reliable D call. V lost 6 bases to trimming and J lost 1 base, with 12 bases between them. Germline V gene lookup returns CDR1 GTSNPN and CDR2 SVGIG (reference sequence). The CDR3 loop spans 13 amino acids. CDR3 nucleotide sequence: TGTGCCTGTTATAATAGCGCGAACACTGAAGCTTTCTTT. This codes for CACYNSANTEAFF.

The J gene is TRBJ2-5, the V gene TRBV10-3; possibly TRBD2 for D (7 bases). Per the germline V gene, CDR1 is ENHRY and CDR2 is SYGVKD. V was pared by 6 bases and J by 5 bases, with 13 bases between. CDR3 length: 13 amino acids. CDR3 in amino acids: CAISQGRGETQYF. Written as DNA, the CDR3 is TGTGCCATCAGCCAGGGGAGGGGGGAGACCCAGTACTTC.

The chain joins TRBV7-9 to TRBJ2-5; TRBD2 aligns across 10 bases. Looked up from germline, CDR1 is SEHNR and CDR2 is FQNEAQ (reference sequence). The CDR3 runs to 15 residues. Trimming removed 4 bases from V and 4 bases from J; junction bases left unmatched: 6. The CDR3 DNA is TGTGCCAGCAGCTCTAGCGGGAGTGGTGGAGAGACCCAGTACTTC. This sequence encodes CASSSSGSGGETQYF.

The chain employs TRBV5-4 and TRBJ1-1, with 10 bases aligning to TRBD1. Germline V gives CDR1 SGHNT, CDR2 YYREEE (reference sequence). CDR3 size: 14 residues. V dropped 3 bases and J dropped 4; count of bases not matched to a gene: 3. In DNA form, the CDR3 reads TGTGCCAGCAGCTCCGGGACAGGGGTCACTGAAGCTTTCTTT. The encoded protein is CASSSGTGVTEAFF.

The chain carries TRBV18 and TRBJ2-7; D ambiguous. The V end lost 3 bases, the J end lost 4 bases, and 16 bases lay between the germline ends. This CDR3 is 15 amino acids long. In germline, CDR1 is KGHSH, CDR2 LQKENI. CDR3 sequence (DNA): TGTGCCAGCTCACCCTTCCAGGCACTGCTGTACGAGCAGTACTTC. Translating it yields CASSPFQALLYEQYF.

This rearrangement joins TRBV2 to TRBJ1-2; a weak D match, TRBD1 (5 bases). Trimming took 8 bases from V and 2 from J, leaving 12 bases between them. Germline V gene data show CDR1 as SNHLY and CDR2 as FYNNEI. The CDR3 has 13 amino acids. Written as DNA, the CDR3 is TGTGCCAGCCAAGGGGCCCTGAACTATGGCTACACCTTC. It yields the protein CASQGALNYGYTF.

The chain joins TRBV7-8 to TRBJ2-7; TRBD2 is a possible D gene (6 bases). The CDR3 is 16 residues long. The germline V gene encodes CDR1 SGHVS and CDR2 FQNEAQ. Trimming stripped 5 bases from V and 3 bases from J, with 20 bases between. The CDR3 loop reads CASSPLGGLMVYEQYF. The CDR3 nucleotides are TGTGCCAGCAGCCCCCTAGGAGGACTAATGGTCTACGAGCAGTACTTC.

The chain employs TRBV19 and TRBJ1-1, with a weak D call TRBD1 (5 bases). This CDR3 has 14 residues. Germline-derived CDR1 and CDR2 are LNHDA and SQIVND (reference sequence). Trimming removed 2 bases at V and 6 bases at J, with 13 bases between. The CDR3 DNA sequence: TGTGCCAGTAGTATACAAGGACATCCCGCTGAAGCTTTCTTT. Translating it yields CASSIQGHPAEAFF.

This chain links TRBV28 with TRBJ2-6, with 7 bases identical to TRBD1. The germline V gene has CDR1 MDHEN and CDR2 SYDVKM. V was clipped by 3 bases and J by 0 bases; unmatched bases: 8. There are 18 residues in the CDR3. CDR3 protein: CASSFKRDSSSGANVLTF. CDR3 nucleotide sequence: TGTGCCAGCAGTTTTAAAAGGGACAGCTCCTCTGGGGCCAACGTCCTGACTTTC.

The chain employs TRBV6-5 and TRBJ1-1, with a possible D match to TRBD1 (5 bases). Germline V lookup: CDR1 MNHEY, CDR2 SVGAGI. Trimming removed 6 bases at V and 7 bases at J, with 9 bases between. The CDR3 is 11 amino acids. The CDR3 DNA reads as TGTGCCAGCAGACGGAGGGGTGAAGCTTTCTTT. Translating gives CASRRRGEAFF.

The gene calls are TRBV6-1 and TRBJ1-5; 7 bases map to TRBD1. This CDR3 contains 14 residues. Trimming took 2 bases from V and 6 from J; bases not matched to a gene: 4. CDR1 and CDR2 (germline): MNHNS, SASEGT. The CDR3: CASSEQGEGQPQHF. In nucleotides, the CDR3 is TGTGCCAGCAGTGAACAGGGGGAAGGTCAGCCCCAGCATTTT.

This clone occurred a few times. The chain couples TRBV7-3 to TRBJ1-1; 7 positions match TRBD1. The CDR3 totals 14 residues. With 4 bases clipped from V and 6 bases from J, the junction kept 8 bases outside the gene matches. Germline V gene data show CDR1 as SGHTA and CDR2 as FQGTGA. In DNA form, the CDR3 reads TGTGCCAGCAGCTCCCACGTAACAGGGGCTGAAGCTTTCTTT. The encoded protein is CASSSHVTGAEAFF.

The J gene is TRBJ1-1, the V gene TRBV5-1; a possible D gene is TRBD1 (6 bases). Germline CDR1 and CDR2: SGHRS and YFSETQ. This CDR3 comprises 14 residues. Trimming left V 0 bases short and J 6 bases short, with 12 bases between. This CDR3 reads CASSLGQGRAEAFF. CDR3 bases: TGCGCCAGCAGCTTGGGGCAGGGGAGGGCTGAAGCTTTCTTT.

J is TRBJ1-2 and V is TRBV6-5, with D possibly being TRBD1 (6 bases). The CDR3 runs 13 residues. Germline V lookup: CDR1 MNHEY, CDR2 SVGAGI. Trimming removed 2 bases from V and 5 bases from J, with 9 bases in between. This CDR3 is CASSYDTGYGYTF. The CDR3 DNA sequence: TGTGCCAGCAGTTACGATACAGGGTATGGCTACACCTTC.

The chain links TRBV6-5 to TRBJ1-1; 7 bases align to TRBD1. CDR3 length equals 15 residues. The germline gives CDR1 MNHEY, CDR2 SVGAGI. J gave up 4 bases and V 0 bases, and 5 bases lay outside the gene matches. CDR3 coding DNA: TGTGCCAGCAGTTACTCCCCCAGGGGGTCCACTGAAGCTTTCTTT. This encodes CASSYSPRGSTEAFF.

The rearrangement uses TRBV7-8 and TRBJ1-2; tentative D call: TRBD1 (6 bases). Trimming shortened V by 3 bases and J by 7 bases, and 18 bases separated the two germline ends. The CDR3 totals 15 residues. In germline, CDR1 is SGHVS, CDR2 FQNEAQ. The DNA for the CDR3 is TGTGCCAGCAGCTTTACAGGGAAATTGAGTCGTGGCTACACCTTC. Translating it yields CASSFTGKLSRGYTF.

This sequence joins TRBV2 and TRBJ2-5; perhaps TRBD1 as D (5 bases). The germline gives CDR1 SNHLY, CDR2 FYNNEI. Trimming left V 3 bases short and J 5 bases short, with 13 bases between. The CDR3 spans 14 residues. The CDR3 protein is CASSERTYRETQYF. In DNA form, the CDR3 reads TGTGCCAGCAGTGAGAGGACATATCGGGAGACCCAGTACTTC.

The CDR3 bases are TGTGCCAGCAGTGGCCCCATGAACACTGAAGCTTTCTTT. This translates into CASSGPMNTEAFF. The chain is built from TRBV9 and TRBJ1-1; D unresolved. The ends were cut back, 5 bases at V and 0 bases at J, with 8 bases in the middle. CDR1 and CDR2 from the germline V gene are SGDLS and YYNGEE. The CDR3 loop spans 13 amino acids.

CDR3 region: CASSFQGALAFF. CDR3 nucleotide sequence: TGTGCCAGCAGTTTTCAGGGGGCCTTAGCTTTCTTT. The rearrangement links TRBV6-5 to TRBJ1-1, with 8 bases matching TRBD1. The CDR3 totals 12 residues. Germline assignment: CDR1 MNHEY and CDR2 SVGAGI. With 4 bases clipped from V and 10 bases from J, the junction kept 5 bases outside the gene matches.

The rearrangement uses TRBV6-5 and TRBJ1-5; D unclear. The CDR3 totals 14 residues. V dropped 2 bases and J dropped 5 bases, with 10 bases sitting between them. Looked up from germline, CDR1 is MNHEY and CDR2 is SVGAGI. This CDR3 is CASSYGEGHQPQHF. The CDR3, as DNA: TGTGCCAGCAGTTACGGGGAGGGTCATCAGCCCCAGCATTTT.

This chain connects TRBV5-6 to TRBJ1-4; the match to TRBD1 covers 9 bases. The CDR3 has 15 amino acids. V shed 0 bases and J 8 bases; nucleotides not matched to a gene: 5. Germline loops: CDR1 SGHDT, CDR2 YYEEEE. CDR3 in amino acids: CASSLVGTGKEKLFF. The DNA of the CDR3 is TGTGCCAGCAGCTTGGTTGGGACAGGGAAAGAAAAACTGTTTTTT.

The gene calls are TRBV7-3 and TRBJ2-2, with D perhaps matching TRBD2 (5 bases). V was pared by 4 bases and J by 3 bases, with 9 bases between. Germline values: CDR1 SGHTA, CDR2 FQGTGA. This CDR3 contains 14 residues. CDR3 DNA sequence: TGTGCCAGCAGCTCGGGGATCTACACCGGGGAGCTGTTTTTT. Protein product: CASSSGIYTGELFF.

The chain combines TRBV25-1 with TRBJ2-5, with a possible D match to TRBD1 (5 bases). This CDR3 is 14 amino acids long. Trimming pared 5 bases from V and 2 bases from J, leaving 12 bases between. Germline CDR1 and CDR2: MGHDK and SYGVNS. In nucleotides, the CDR3 is TGTGCCAGCAGTAAGGGGCAAAAGCAAGAGACCCAGTACTTC. Its translation is CASSKGQKQETQYF.

This chain uses TRBV1 with TRBJ1-1. TRBV1 is termed a pseudogene. The CDR3 loop spans 15 amino acids. The CDR3 loop reads CTSSQEKRVRTEAFF. CDR3 bases: TGCACCAGCAGCCAAGAGAAGAGGGTGCGGACTGAAGCTTTCTTT.

This clone was detected only once. The gene calls are TRBV2 and TRBJ2-2; a possible D gene is TRBD1 (5 bases). Trimming stripped 4 bases from V and 5 bases from J, with 17 bases between. The V gene's germline CDR1 is SNHLY and CDR2 FYNNEI. The CDR3 totals 16 residues. The CDR3 DNA is TGTGCCAGCAGTGCCAGTACAGGCTCTACTACCGGGGAGCTGTTTTTT. Amino acid sequence: CASSASTGSTTGELFF.

The DNA of the CDR3 is TGTGCCAGCAGCTCTTACAGGGAATCTTACGAGCAGTACTTC. Amino acids: CASSSYRESYEQYF. The chain employs TRBV13 and TRBJ2-7; tentatively, D is TRBD1 (6 bases). Trimming took 4 bases from V and 4 from J, leaving 14 bases between them. This CDR3 has 14 amino acids. Germline-derived CDR1 and CDR2 are PRHDT and FYEKMQ (reference sequence).

The chain recombines TRBV25-1 with TRBJ1-1; D gene unclear. The CDR3 runs to 11 residues. CDR1 is MGHDK, CDR2 SYGVNS, per germline. V shed 11 bases and J shed 0 bases, with 7 bases lying between them. This chain's CDR3 is CASQMNTEAFF. The CDR3 region has the DNA TGTGCCTCACAGATGAACACTGAAGCTTTCTTT. The full variable domain, its missing parts supplied by reference TRBV25-1 and TRBJ1-1, is EADIYQTPRYLVIGTGKKITLECSQTMGHDKMYWYQQDPGMELHLIHYSYGVNSTEKGDLSSESTVSRIRTEHFPLTLESARPSHTSQYLCASQMNTEAFFGQGTRLTVV.

This clone has just one count. The V call is TRBV7-9, the J call TRBJ2-7, with 10 bases fitting TRBD1. The germline V gene has CDR1 SEHNR and CDR2 FQNEAQ (reference sequence). The V and J ends lost 1 base and 3 bases, in that order; junction bases with no gene match: 9. CDR3 size: 17 residues. CDR3 sequence: CASSLVSGTGENYEQYF. In DNA form, the CDR3 reads TGTGCCAGCAGCTTAGTTTCCGGGACAGGGGAAAACTACGAGCAGTACTTC.

This rearrangement joins TRBV6-5 to TRBJ1-2; 8 positions agree with TRBD1. J gave up 4 bases and V 2 bases, and 6 bases lay outside the gene matches. Germline V gives CDR1 MNHEY, CDR2 SVGAGI. The CDR3 extends over 15 amino acids. The CDR3 region has the DNA TGTGCCAGCAGTTACCCAGGACAGGGTATCTATGGCTACACCTTC. This gives the protein CASSYPGQGIYGYTF.